This TCR beta chain came from a study of T cells in Graves' hyperthyroidism and ophthalmopathy. Subjects aged 18 to 65 presented with newly diagnosed hyperthyroidism of less than 2 months' duration. Uncontrolled infection, other autoimmune disease, pregnancy or lactation disqualified patients from enrolment. PBMCs were sourced from more than 9 ml fresh peripheral blood. Points from the study as a whole: A model of 13 V-J features distinguished ophthalmopathy from stable hyperthyroidism.

At least ten counts were recorded for this clonotype. No antigen is known for it. Regions amplified from RNA transcripts were the TCR beta CDR3 regions. Researchers ran a first-round RT-PCR on the TCR CDR3 using the HTBI primer set. In TCRdb, the multiplex PCR reads were re-called with MiXCR into one record per CDR3 protein. The sample includes more than 300,000 distinct CDR3 sequences, 15% to 20% seen only once; the top ten take 34%. This CDR3 has 14 amino acids. The V and J ends lost 5 bases and 0 bases, in that order; junction bases with no gene match: 5. CDR1 and CDR2 (germline): SQVTM, ANQGSEA. The origin of this receptor is a woman aged 25 to 39 with Graves' hyperthyroidism that later progressed to Graves' ophthalmopathy. The genes are TRBV29-1 and TRBJ2-5; 8 bases match TRBD1. Sequencing used blood. CDR3 sequence (DNA): TGCAGCGTTACGGACAGGGAGTACCAAGAGACCCAGTACTTC. Translated, it gives CSVTDREYQETQYF. Full variable domain (outside the CDR3, taken from reference TRBV29-1 and TRBJ2-5): SAVISQKPSRDICQRGTSLTIQCQVDSQVTMMFWYRQQPGQSLTLIATANQGSEATYESGFVIDKFPISRPNLTFSTLTVSNMSPEDSSIYLCSVTDREYQETQYFGPGTRLLVL.